This T cell receptor (beta chain) was captured by sequencing in a study of T cells in Graves' hyperthyroidism and ophthalmopathy. Template material for amplifying TCR beta CDR3 regions consisted of RNA transcripts. First-round RT-PCR of the TCR CDR3 relied on the HTBI primer set. TCRdb re-derived calls from the multiplex PCR reads in MiXCR, one entry per CDR3 protein. The data hold roughly 720,000 distinct CDR3 sequences, with roughly 17% observed a single time. The CDR3 loop spans 15 amino acids. V was clipped by 3 bases and J by 3 bases; unmatched bases: 6. Germline CDR1 and CDR2: DFQATT and SNEGSKA (reference sequence).

The sequence came from a man aged 45-65 years with Graves' hyperthyroidism. The specimen was blood. The chain links TRBV20-1 to TRBJ2-1, with 9 bases identical to TRBD2. Here the CDR3 DNA reads TGCAGTGCTAGGCGGCTAGCGGGAATCTACAATGAGCAGTTCTTC. Protein product: CSARRLAGIYNEQFF.